The clone carrying this T cell receptor (beta chain) was recorded many times. Its antigen is not identified. The sample is drawn from a study of breast tumors, draining lymph nodes, adjacent tissues. A single record per CDR3 protein comes from TCRdb applying MiXCR to the multiplex PCR reads. The sample has under 150,000 distinct CDR3 sequences, about a fifth seen once. Breast cancer patients provided tissue from their axillary draining lymph nodes. Study conclusions and caveats: Luminal-like breast cancer showed significantly greater tumor-nontumor repertoire similarity than basal-like breast cancer did. Data only fit, rather than demonstrated, lymph node origin of most tumor T cells. Tumor repertoires ranked between lymph nodes and nontumor tissue in diversity, with V and J gene preferences. The data were judged consistent with most tumor T cells coming from lymph node and expanding in tumor.

V lost 1 base and J lost 4, with 7 bases in between. The CDR3 extends over 14 amino acids. Germline V gene lookup returns CDR1 SGHVS and CDR2 FNYEAQ. The sample taken for sequencing was axillary lymph node tissue. The chain has TRBV7-6 and TRBJ2-2; D uncertain. The sequence was collected from a female donor with breast cancer. Some clones in this sample may be carry-over from other donors' samples. The CDR3 sequence: CASSLGPSTGELFF. CDR3 coding DNA: TGTGCCAGCAGCTTAGGGCCAAGCACCGGGGAGCTGTTTTTT.